The 8 T cell receptor beta chains reported below all come from one sample, sequenced in a study of CD8 T cells in Susac syndrome. Reverse transcription of roughly 0.45 to 1 ug RNA used random hexamers. TCRdb re-called the immunoSEQ multiplex PCR reads with MiXCR, one entry per CDR3 protein. This table has 100,000 or so distinct CDR3 sequences, over 90% appearing once. Sequencing input: CD4+ T cells from PBMCs. These TCRs come from a human donor with Susac syndrome.

The CDR3 loop is CASSTPRTGFNYGYTF. In nucleotides, the CDR3 is TGTGCCAGCAGCACGCCACGGACAGGGTTTAACTATGGCTACACCTTC. The V gene is TRBV9, the J gene TRBJ1-2; 8 bases line up with TRBD1. With V trimmed by 4 bases and J by 1 base, 9 bases remained unmatched. The CDR3 extends over 16 amino acids. CDR1 and CDR2 (germline): SGDLS, YYNGEE. Using reference TRBV9 and TRBJ1-2 for the parts outside the CDR3, the full variable domain is DSGVTQTPKHLITATGQRVTLRCSPRSGDLSVYWYQQSLDQGLQFLIQYYNGEERAKGNILERFSAQQFPDLHSELNLSSLELGDSALYFCASSTPRTGFNYGYTFGSGTRLTVV.

The rearrangement joins TRBV29-1 to TRBJ2-3; 9 nucleotides match TRBD1. Germline values: CDR1 SQVTM, CDR2 ANQGSEA. This CDR3 is built from 16 residues. Trimming removed 4 bases from V and 3 bases from J; junction bases left unmatched: 11. In DNA, the CDR3 is TGCAGCGTTGTGCGGCCCCGGGACAGGGTAACAGATACGCAGTATTTT. Translation gives CSVVRPRDRVTDTQYF.

The chain is built from TRBV20-1 and TRBJ1-5; TRBD1 matches at 9 bases. CDR1 is DFQATT, CDR2 SNEGSKA, per germline (reference sequence). This CDR3 has 13 residues. The ends lost 7 bases at V and 7 bases at J; junction bases unmatched: 8. Here the CDR3 reads CSVEADRGQPQHF. CDR3 in DNA: TGCAGTGTAGAGGCGGACAGGGGACAGCCCCAGCATTTT.

In its sample, this clonotype was seen once. The chain combines TRBV3-1 with TRBJ2-3; maybe TRBD1 (6 bases). The ends were cut back, 1 base at V and 4 bases at J, with 15 bases in the middle. There are 16 residues in the CDR3. Germline loops: CDR1 LGHDT, CDR2 YNNKEL (reference sequence). CDR3 loop: CASSQAQRKGADTQYF. The CDR3 DNA follows: TGTGCCAGCAGCCAAGCTCAACGAAAGGGGGCAGATACGCAGTATTTT.

This rearrangement joins TRBV6-6 to TRBJ2-5; D might be TRBD2 (6 bases). From germline, CDR1 is MNHNY and CDR2 SVGAGI (reference sequence). Trimming left V 3 bases short and J 4 bases short, with 12 bases between. CDR3 length: 14 residues. The CDR3 coding sequence is TGTGCCAGCAGTTATCGGGGGTTCGGAGAGACCCAGTACTTC. It is translated as CASSYRGFGETQYF.

V is TRBV27 and J is TRBJ2-1; possible D gene TRBD1, 6 bases. CDR1 and CDR2 from the germline V gene are MNHEY and SMNVEV (reference sequence). The CDR3 has 15 amino acids. The ends were cut back, 4 bases at V and 7 bases at J, with 17 bases in the middle. This CDR3 is CASSSQGFRWNEQFF. The CDR3 DNA reads TGTGCCAGCAGTTCACAGGGTTTCCGATGGAATGAGCAGTTCTTC.

This clonotype was found once. This rearrangement joins TRBV20-1 to TRBJ1-2; a weak D match, TRBD1 (6 bases). The germline V gene encodes CDR1 DFQATT and CDR2 SNEGSKA (reference sequence). V dropped 1 base and J dropped 7 bases, with 16 bases sitting between them. The CDR3 has 14 residues. This CDR3 reads CSARGLGTPSGYTF. DNA for the CDR3: TGCAGTGCTAGAGGGCTAGGGACACCGAGTGGCTACACCTTC.

The chain has TRBV3-1 and TRBJ1-1; a possible D gene is TRBD1 (5 bases). The CDR3 is 14 residues long. With 1 base removed from V and 1 base from J, the gap between germline ends came to 7 bases. Germline-derived CDR1 and CDR2 are LGHDT and YNNKEL (reference sequence). As DNA, the CDR3 is TGTGCCAGCAGCCAAGGAAGGGGGAACACTGAAGCTTTCTTT. Translating it yields CASSQGRGNTEAFF.